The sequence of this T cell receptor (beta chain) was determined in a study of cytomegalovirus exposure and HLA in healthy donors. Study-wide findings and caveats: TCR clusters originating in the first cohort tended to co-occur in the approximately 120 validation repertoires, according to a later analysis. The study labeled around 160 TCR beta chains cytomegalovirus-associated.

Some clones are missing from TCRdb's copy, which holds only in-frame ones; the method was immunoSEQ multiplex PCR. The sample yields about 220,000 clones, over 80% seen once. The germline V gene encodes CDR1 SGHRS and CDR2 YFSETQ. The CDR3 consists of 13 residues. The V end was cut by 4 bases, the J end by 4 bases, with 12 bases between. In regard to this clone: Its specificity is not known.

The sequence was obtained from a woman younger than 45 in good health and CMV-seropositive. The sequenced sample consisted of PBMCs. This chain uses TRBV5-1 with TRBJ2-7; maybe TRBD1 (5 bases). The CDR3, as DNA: TGCGCCAGCAGCCTGGAGACAGTTTACGAGCAGTACTTC. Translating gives CASSLETVYEQYF.